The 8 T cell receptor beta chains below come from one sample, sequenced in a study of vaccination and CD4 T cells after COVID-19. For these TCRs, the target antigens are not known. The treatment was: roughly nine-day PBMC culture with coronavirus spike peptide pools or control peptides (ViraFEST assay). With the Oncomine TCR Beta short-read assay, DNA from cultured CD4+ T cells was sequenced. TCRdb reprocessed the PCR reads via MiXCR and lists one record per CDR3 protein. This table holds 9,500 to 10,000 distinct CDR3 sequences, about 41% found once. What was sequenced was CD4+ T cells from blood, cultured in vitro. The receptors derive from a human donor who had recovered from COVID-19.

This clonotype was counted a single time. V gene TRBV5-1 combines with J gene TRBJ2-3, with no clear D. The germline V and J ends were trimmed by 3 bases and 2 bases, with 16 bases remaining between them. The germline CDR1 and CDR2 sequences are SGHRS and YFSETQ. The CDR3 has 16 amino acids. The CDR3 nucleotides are TGCGCCAGCAGCTCCGGTAGCCCTATCCCCACAGATACGCAGTATTTT. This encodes CASSSGSPIPTDTQYF.

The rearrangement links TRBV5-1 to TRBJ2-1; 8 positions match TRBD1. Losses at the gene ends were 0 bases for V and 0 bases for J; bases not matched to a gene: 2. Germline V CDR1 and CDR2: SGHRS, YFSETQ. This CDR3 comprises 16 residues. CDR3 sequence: CASSLEGQASYNEQFF. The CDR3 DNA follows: TGCGCCAGCAGCTTGGAGGGACAGGCCTCCTACAATGAGCAGTTCTTC.

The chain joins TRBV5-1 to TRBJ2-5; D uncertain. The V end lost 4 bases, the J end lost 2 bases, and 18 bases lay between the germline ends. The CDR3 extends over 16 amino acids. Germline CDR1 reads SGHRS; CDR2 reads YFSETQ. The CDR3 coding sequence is TGCGCCAGCAGCCTGGGAAGGGAAGTCGGGCAAGAGACCCAGTACTTC. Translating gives CASSLGREVGQETQYF. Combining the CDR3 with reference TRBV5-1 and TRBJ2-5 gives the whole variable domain KAGVTQTPRYLIKTRGQQVTLSCSPISGHRSVSWYQQTPGQGLQFLFEYFSETQRNKGNFPGRFSGRQFSNSRSEMNVSTLELGDSALYLCASSLGREVGQETQYFGPGTRLLVL.

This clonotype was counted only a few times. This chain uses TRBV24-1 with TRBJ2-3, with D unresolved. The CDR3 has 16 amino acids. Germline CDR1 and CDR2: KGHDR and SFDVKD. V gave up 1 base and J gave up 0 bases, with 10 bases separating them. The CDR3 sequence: CATSDFGAESTDTQYF. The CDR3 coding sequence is TGTGCCACCAGTGATTTTGGTGCGGAGAGCACAGATACGCAGTATTTT.

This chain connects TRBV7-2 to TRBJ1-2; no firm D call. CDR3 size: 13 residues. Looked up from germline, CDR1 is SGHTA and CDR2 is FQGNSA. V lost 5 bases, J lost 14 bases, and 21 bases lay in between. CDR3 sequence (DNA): TGTGCCAGCAGCCTAAGCCAGATTGGACCGTTTACCTTC. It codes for CASSLSQIGPFTF.

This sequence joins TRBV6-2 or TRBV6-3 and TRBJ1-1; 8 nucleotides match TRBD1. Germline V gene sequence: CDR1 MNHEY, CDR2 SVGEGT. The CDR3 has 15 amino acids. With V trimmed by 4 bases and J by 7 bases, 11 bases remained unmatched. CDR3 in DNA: TGTGCCAGCAGTTCCCTAGGACAGGGCACGAATGAAGCTTTCTTT. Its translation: CASSSLGQGTNEAFF.

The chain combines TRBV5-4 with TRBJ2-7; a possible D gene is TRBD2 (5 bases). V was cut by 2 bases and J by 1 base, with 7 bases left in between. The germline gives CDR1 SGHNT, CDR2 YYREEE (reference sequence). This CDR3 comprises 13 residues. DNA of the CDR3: TGTGCCAGCAGCTTAACGGGATCCTACGAGCAGTACTTC. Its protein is CASSLTGSYEQYF.

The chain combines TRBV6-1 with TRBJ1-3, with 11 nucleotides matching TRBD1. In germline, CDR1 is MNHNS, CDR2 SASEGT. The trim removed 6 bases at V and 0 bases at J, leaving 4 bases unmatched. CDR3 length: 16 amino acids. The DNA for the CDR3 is TGTGCCAGCAGGTGGACAGGGGGCACCTCTGGAAACACCATATATTTT. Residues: CASRWTGGTSGNTIYF.